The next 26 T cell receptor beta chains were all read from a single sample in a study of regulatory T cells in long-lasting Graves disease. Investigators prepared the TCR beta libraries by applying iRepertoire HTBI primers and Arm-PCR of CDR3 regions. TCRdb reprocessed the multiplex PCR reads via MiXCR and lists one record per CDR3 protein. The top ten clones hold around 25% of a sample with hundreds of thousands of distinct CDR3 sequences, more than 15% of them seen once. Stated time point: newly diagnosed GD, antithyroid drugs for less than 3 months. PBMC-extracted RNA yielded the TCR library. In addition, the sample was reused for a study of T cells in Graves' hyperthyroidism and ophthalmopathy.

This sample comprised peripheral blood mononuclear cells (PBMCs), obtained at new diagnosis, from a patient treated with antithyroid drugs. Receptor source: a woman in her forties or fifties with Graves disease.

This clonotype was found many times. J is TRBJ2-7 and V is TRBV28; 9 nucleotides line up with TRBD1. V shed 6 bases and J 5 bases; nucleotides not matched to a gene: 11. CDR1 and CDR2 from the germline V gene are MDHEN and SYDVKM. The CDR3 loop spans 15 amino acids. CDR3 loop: CASRPGTGTIHEQYF. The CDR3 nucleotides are TGTGCCAGCAGGCCAGGGACAGGGACTATCCACGAGCAGTACTTC.

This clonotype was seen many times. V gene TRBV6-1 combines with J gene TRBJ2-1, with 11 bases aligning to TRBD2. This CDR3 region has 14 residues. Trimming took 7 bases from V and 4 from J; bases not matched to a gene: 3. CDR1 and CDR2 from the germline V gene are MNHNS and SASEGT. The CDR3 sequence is CASTSSGGYNEQFF. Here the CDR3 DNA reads TGTGCCAGCACCTCTAGCGGGGGGTACAATGAGCAGTTCTTC.

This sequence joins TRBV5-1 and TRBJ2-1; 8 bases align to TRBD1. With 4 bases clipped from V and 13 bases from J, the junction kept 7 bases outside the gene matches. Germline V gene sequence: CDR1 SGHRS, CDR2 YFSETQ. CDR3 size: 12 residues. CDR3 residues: CASSPDRVKQFF. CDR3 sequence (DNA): TGCGCCAGCAGCCCGGACAGGGTGAAACAGTTCTTC.

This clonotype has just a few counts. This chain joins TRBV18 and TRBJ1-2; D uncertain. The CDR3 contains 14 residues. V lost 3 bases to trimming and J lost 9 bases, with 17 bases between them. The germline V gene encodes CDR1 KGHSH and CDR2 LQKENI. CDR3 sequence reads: CASSPSTMEVSYTF. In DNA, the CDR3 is TGTGCCAGCTCACCGAGCACTATGGAGGTGAGCTACACCTTC.

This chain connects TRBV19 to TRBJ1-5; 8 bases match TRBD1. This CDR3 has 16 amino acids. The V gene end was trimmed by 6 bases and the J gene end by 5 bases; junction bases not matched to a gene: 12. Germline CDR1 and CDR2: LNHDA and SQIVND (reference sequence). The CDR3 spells CASRILDRGHHQPQHF. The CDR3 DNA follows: TGTGCCAGTAGGATACTAGACAGGGGACATCATCAGCCCCAGCATTTT. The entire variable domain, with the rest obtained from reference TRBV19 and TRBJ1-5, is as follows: DGGITQSPKYLFRKEGQNVTLSCEQNLNHDAMYWYRQDPGQGLRLIYYSQIVNDFQKGDIAEGYSVSREKKESFPLTVTSAQKNPTAFYLCASRILDRGHHQPQHFGDGTRLSIL.

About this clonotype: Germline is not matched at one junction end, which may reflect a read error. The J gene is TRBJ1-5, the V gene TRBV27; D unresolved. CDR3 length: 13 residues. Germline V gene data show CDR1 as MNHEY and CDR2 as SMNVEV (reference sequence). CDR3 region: CASSFGSNRPQHF. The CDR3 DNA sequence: TGTGCCAGCAGTTTTGGATCTAATCGGCCCCAGCATTTT.

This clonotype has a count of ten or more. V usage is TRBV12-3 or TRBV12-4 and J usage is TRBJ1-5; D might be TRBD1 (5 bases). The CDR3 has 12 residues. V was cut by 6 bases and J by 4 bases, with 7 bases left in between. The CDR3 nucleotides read TGTGCCAGCAGGAGACAGAATCAGCCCCAGCATTTT. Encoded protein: CASRRQNQPQHF.

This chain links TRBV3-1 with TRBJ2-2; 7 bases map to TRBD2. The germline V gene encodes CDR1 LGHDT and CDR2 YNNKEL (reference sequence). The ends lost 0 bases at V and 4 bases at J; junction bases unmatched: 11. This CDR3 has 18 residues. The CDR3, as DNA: TGTGCCAGCAGCCAAGATTCGGGACTATCGTTGCTCACCGGGGAGCTGTTTTTT. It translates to CASSQDSGLSLLTGELFF.

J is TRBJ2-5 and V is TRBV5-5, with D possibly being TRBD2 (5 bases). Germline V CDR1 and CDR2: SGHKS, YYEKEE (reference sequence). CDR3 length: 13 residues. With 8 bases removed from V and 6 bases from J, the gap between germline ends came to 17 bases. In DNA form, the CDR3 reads TGTGCCAGGATATCTAGCTTCTTTCAGACCCAGTACTTC. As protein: CARISSFFQTQYF. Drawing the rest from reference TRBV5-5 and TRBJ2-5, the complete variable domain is DAGVTQSPTHLIKTRGQQVTLRCSPISGHKSVSWYQQVLGQGPQFIFQYYEKEERGRGNFPDRFSARQFPNYSSELNVNALLLGDSALYLCARISSFFQTQYFGPGTRLLVL.

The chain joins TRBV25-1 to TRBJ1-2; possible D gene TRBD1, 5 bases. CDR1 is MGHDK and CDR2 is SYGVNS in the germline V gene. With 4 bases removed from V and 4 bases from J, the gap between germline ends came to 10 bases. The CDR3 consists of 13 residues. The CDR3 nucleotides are TGTGCCAGCAGTGCCCAAGGGGCCTATGGCTACACCTTC. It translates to CASSAQGAYGYTF.

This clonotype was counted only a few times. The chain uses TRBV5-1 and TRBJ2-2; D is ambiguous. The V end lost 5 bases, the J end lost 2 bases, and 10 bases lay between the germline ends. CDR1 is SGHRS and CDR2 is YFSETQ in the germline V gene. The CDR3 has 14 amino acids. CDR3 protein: CASRSAANTGELFF. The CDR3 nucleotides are TGCGCCAGCAGATCTGCGGCAAACACCGGGGAGCTGTTTTTT.

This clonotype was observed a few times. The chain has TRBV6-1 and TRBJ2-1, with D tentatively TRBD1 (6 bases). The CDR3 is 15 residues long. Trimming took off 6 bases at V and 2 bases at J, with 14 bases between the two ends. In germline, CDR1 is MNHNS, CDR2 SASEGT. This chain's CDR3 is CASRPRDTTYNEQFF. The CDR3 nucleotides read TGTGCCAGCAGGCCCCGGGACACCACCTACAATGAGCAGTTCTTC.

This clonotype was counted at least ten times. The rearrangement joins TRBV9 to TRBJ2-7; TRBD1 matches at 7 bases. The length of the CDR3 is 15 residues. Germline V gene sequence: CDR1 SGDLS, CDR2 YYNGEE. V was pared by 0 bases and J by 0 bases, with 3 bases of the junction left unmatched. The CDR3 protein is CASSVGGDSSYEQYF. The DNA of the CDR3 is TGTGCCAGCAGCGTAGGTGGGGACAGCTCCTACGAGCAGTACTTC.

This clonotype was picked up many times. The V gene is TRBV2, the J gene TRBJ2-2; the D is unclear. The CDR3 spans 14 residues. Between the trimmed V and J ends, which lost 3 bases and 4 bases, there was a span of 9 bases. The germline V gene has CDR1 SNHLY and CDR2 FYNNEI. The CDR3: CASSDMRGTGELFF. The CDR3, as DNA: TGTGCCAGCAGTGACATGCGAGGCACCGGGGAGCTGTTTTTT.

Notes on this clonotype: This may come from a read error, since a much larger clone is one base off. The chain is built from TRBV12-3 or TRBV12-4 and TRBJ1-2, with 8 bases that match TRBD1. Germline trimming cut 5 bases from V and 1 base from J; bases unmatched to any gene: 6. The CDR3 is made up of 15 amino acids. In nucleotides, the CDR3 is TGTGCCAGCAGTCCGAGGACAGGGAGTAACTATGGCTACACCTTC. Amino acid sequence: CASSPRTGSNYGYTF.

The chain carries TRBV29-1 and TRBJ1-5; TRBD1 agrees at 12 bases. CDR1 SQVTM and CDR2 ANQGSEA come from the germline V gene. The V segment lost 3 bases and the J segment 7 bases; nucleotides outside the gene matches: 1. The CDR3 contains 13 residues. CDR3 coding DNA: TGCAGCGTTGAGGGGACAGGGGGCCAGCCCCAGCATTTT. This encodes CSVEGTGGQPQHF. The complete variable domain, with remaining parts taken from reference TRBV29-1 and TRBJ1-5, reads SAVISQKPSRDICQRGTSLTIQCQVDSQVTMMFWYRQQPGQSLTLIATANQGSEATYESGFVIDKFPISRPNLTFSTLTVSNMSPEDSSIYLCSVEGTGGQPQHFGDGTRLSIL.

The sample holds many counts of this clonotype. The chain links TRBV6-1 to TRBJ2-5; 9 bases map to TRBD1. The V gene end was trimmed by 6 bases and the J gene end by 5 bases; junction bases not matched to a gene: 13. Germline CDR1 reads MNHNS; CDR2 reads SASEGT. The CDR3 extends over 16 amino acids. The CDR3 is CASRGPGTGLGETQYF. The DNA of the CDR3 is TGTGCCAGCAGGGGGCCCGGGACAGGGTTAGGTGAGACCCAGTACTTC.

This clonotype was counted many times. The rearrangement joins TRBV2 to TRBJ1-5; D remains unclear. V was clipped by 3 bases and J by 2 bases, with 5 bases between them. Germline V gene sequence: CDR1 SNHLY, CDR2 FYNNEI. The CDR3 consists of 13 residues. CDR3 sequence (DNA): TGTGCCAGCAGTGATGATGGCAATCAGCCCCAGCATTTT. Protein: CASSDDGNQPQHF.

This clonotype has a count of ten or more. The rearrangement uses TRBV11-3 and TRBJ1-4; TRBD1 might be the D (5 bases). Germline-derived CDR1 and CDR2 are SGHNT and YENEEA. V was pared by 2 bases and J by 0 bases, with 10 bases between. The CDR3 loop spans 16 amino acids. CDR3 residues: CASSLSAGATNEKLFF. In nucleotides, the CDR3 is TGTGCCAGCAGCTTAAGCGCGGGGGCAACTAATGAAAAACTGTTTTTT.

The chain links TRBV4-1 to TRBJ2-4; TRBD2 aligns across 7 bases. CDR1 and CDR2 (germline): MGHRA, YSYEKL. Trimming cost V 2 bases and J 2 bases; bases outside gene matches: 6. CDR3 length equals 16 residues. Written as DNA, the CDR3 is TGCGCCAGCAGCCAACCCCTAGCGGATCCCAAAAACATTCAGTACTTC. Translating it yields CASSQPLADPKNIQYF.

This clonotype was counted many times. CDR3 protein: CASSSTGSNEKLFF. CDR3 nucleotide sequence: TGTGCCAGCAGTTCGACAGGGTCTAATGAAAAACTGTTTTTT. The chain employs TRBV6-5 and TRBJ1-4; TRBD1 matches at 7 bases. The CDR3 is 14 amino acids. CDR1 and CDR2 (germline): MNHEY, SVGAGI. V shed 4 bases and J 3 bases; nucleotides not matched to a gene: 2.

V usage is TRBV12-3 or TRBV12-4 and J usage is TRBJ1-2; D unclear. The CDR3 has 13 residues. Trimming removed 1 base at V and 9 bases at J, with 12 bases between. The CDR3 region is CASSLGTFMRYTF. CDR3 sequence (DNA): TGTGCCAGCAGTTTAGGGACTTTTATGCGCTACACCTTC.

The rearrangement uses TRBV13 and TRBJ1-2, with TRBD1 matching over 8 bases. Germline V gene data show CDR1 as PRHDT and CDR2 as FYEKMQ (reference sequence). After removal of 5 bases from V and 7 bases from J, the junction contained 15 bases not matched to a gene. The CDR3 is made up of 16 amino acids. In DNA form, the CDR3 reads TGTGCCAGCAGCCCGAACCGGGGACAGGCCCCTGGTGGCTACACCTTC. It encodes CASSPNRGQAPGGYTF.

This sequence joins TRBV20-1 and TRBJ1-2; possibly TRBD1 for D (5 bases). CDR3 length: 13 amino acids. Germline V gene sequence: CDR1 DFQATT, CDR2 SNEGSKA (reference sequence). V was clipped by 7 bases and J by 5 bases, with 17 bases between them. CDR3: CSGKKRAGYGYTF. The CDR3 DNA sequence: TGCAGTGGAAAAAAGAGGGCAGGGTATGGCTACACCTTC.

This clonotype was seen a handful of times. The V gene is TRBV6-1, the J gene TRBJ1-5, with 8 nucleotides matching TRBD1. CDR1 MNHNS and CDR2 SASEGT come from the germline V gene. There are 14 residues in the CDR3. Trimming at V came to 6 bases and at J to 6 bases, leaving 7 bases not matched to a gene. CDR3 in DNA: TGTGCCAGCAGACAGACAGGGGTTAGTCAGCCCCAGCATTTT. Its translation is CASRQTGVSQPQHF.

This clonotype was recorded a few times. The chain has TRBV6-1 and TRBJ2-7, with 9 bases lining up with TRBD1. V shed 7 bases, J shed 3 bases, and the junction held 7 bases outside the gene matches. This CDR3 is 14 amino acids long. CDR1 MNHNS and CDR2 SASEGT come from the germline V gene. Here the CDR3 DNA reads TGTGCCAGCAAAAGTACAGGGGGCGGCTACGAGCAGTACTTC. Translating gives CASKSTGGGYEQYF.